The 31 T cell receptor beta chains in this list originate from one sample, sequenced in a study of Ad26.COV2.S vaccination and SARS-CoV-2 variants. The assay was immunoSEQ multiplex PCR, and TCRdb's table has in-frame clones only and misses some. The sample holds more than 400,000 clones; around 93% are singletons and the top ten take about 1.6%. Treatment described: 15 to 20 received Ad26.COV2.S at low or high dose, single or two shots; about 5 received placebo; per-sample allocation not given. Sampling occurred on day 63 after the first vaccine or placebo injection. This sample comprised peripheral blood, obtained in a trial of Ad26.COV2.S vaccine versus placebo. Receptor source: a person aged 18-65 years who received the Ad26.COV2.S COVID-19 vaccine or a placebo.

The CDR3: CASSHIHETNEKLFF. CDR3 bases: TGCGCCAGCAGTCACATTCACGAAACGAATGAAAAACTGTTTTTT. This chain uses TRBV4-1 with TRBJ1-4, with D uncertain. CDR1 is MGHRA, CDR2 YSYEKL, per germline. The CDR3 is made up of 15 amino acids. V was clipped by 6 bases and J by 5 bases, with 16 bases between them.

The chain carries TRBV27 and TRBJ2-1; TRBD1 aligns across 10 bases. V shed 6 bases, J shed 4 bases, and the junction held 3 bases outside the gene matches. From germline, CDR1 is MNHEY and CDR2 SMNVEV (reference sequence). CDR3 size: 14 residues. The DNA for the CDR3 is TGTGCCAGCAGCCGGGACAGGGGATACAATGAGCAGTTCTTC. Protein: CASSRDRGYNEQFF.

This clone was counted ten times or more. The V call is TRBV27, the J call TRBJ2-3, with D unclear. The V end lost 3 bases, the J end lost 4 bases, and 8 bases lay between the germline ends. The CDR3 is 13 residues long. Germline-derived CDR1 and CDR2 are MNHEY and SMNVEV (reference sequence). The CDR3 DNA reads TGTGCCAGCAGTTTGATGGCATCAGATACGCAGTATTTT. It translates to CASSLMASDTQYF.

V usage is TRBV29-1 and J usage is TRBJ2-2; TRBD1 might be the D (6 bases). Per germline, CDR1 SQVTM and CDR2 ANQGSEA. There are 14 residues in the CDR3. Between the trimmed V and J ends, which lost 3 bases and 4 bases, there was a span of 12 bases. The CDR3 sequence is CSVERGSGTGELFF. CDR3 nucleotide sequence: TGCAGCGTTGAGAGGGGGTCGGGCACCGGGGAGCTGTTTTTT.

The V gene is TRBV11-2, the J gene TRBJ2-7; D is uncertain. The CDR3 consists of 15 residues. Trimming removed 0 bases from V and 0 bases from J, with 9 bases in between. Germline CDR1 and CDR2: SGHAT and FQNNGV. The CDR3 loop is CASSLDARFSYEQYF. CDR3 sequence (DNA): TGTGCCAGCAGCTTAGATGCCAGATTCTCCTACGAGCAGTACTTC.

The chain employs TRBV4-1 and TRBJ1-6; tentative D call: TRBD1 (6 bases). With 4 bases removed from V and 0 bases from J, the gap between germline ends came to 16 bases. Germline V gene lookup returns CDR1 MGHRA and CDR2 YSYEKL. The CDR3 consists of 18 residues. CDR3 loop: CASSPLQGRNSYNSPLHF. The CDR3 DNA is TGCGCCAGCAGCCCTTTGCAGGGGAGGAACTCCTATAATTCACCCCTCCACTTT.

The chain links TRBV11-2 to TRBJ2-1; 7 positions agree with TRBD2. CDR1 SGHAT and CDR2 FQNNGV come from the germline V gene. The CDR3 loop spans 13 amino acids. The J segment lost 8 bases and the V segment lost 2 bases, leaving 3 bases of the junction unmatched. The CDR3 DNA reads as TGTGCCAGCAGCTTACCGGGGGGATATGAGCAGTTCTTC. It specifies CASSLPGGYEQFF.

This chain uses TRBV9 with TRBJ2-7; D perhaps matches TRBD1 (6 bases). There are 15 residues in the CDR3. From germline, CDR1 is SGDLS and CDR2 YYNGEE. Trimming removed 4 bases at V and 3 bases at J, with 17 bases between. The CDR3: CASSPSWGPHYEQYF. CDR3 sequence (DNA): TGTGCCAGCAGCCCTAGCTGGGGGCCCCACTACGAGCAGTACTTC.

The chain has TRBV10-1 and TRBJ2-2; D perhaps matches TRBD2 (5 bases). Germline assignment: CDR1 WNHNN and CDR2 SYGVQD (reference sequence). This CDR3 contains 15 residues. The V and J ends lost 3 bases and 0 bases respectively, with 8 bases between them. CDR3 sequence (DNA): TGCGCCAGCAGTGAATCCGGGACGAACACCGGGGAGCTGTTTTTT. Protein product: CASSESGTNTGELFF.

V and J are TRBV28 and TRBJ2-7, with TRBD1 matching over 11 bases. The germline V gene has CDR1 MDHEN and CDR2 SYDVKM. The V segment lost 6 bases and the J segment 3 bases; nucleotides outside the gene matches: 4. The CDR3 length is 14 residues. CDR3 nucleotide sequence: TGTGCCAGCAGCCCCGGGACAGGGGGCTACGAGCAGTACTTC. Its protein product is CASSPGTGGYEQYF.

This rearrangement joins TRBV11-2 to TRBJ2-3; D might be TRBD2 (5 bases). The CDR3 sequence is 16 residues long. V lost 1 base to trimming and J lost 5 bases, with 16 bases between them. Germline V gene lookup returns CDR1 SGHAT and CDR2 FQNNGV. CDR3 protein: CASSLAARRIGDTQYF. DNA for the CDR3: TGTGCCAGCAGCTTAGCCGCCCGGAGGATAGGAGATACGCAGTATTTT. The full variable domain, its missing parts supplied by reference TRBV11-2 and TRBJ2-3, is EAGVAQSPRYKIIEKRQSVAFWCNPISGHATLYWYQQILGQGPKLLIQFQNNGVVDDSQLPKDRFSAERLKGVDSTLKIQPAKLEDSAVYLCASSLAARRIGDTQYFGPGTRLTVL.

DNA for the CDR3: TGCGCCAGCAGCCCCGGGGGGGGGACCACTGAAGCTTTCTTT. Translation: CASSPGGGTTEAFF. The V call is TRBV5-1, the J call TRBJ1-1; D is perhaps TRBD1 (5 bases). Germline V CDR1 and CDR2: SGHRS, YFSETQ. Between the trimmed V and J ends, which lost 4 bases and 4 bases, there was a span of 14 bases. The CDR3 covers 14 residues.

The V call is TRBV11-2, the J call TRBJ1-5; D is unclear. Deletions cut 4 bases from V and 5 bases from J, with 6 bases between. Per germline, CDR1 SGHAT and CDR2 FQNNGV. The CDR3 extends over 12 amino acids. The CDR3 DNA reads as TGTGCCAGCAGCTCTTGGGATCAGCCCCAGCATTTT. Its protein is CASSSWDQPQHF.

The DNA of the CDR3 is TGCGCCAGCAATCCCCCAGGACAGGCCGTATACGAGCAGTACTTC. Amino acid sequence: CASNPPGQAVYEQYF. This chain links TRBV10-2 with TRBJ2-7; 7 positions match TRBD1. Germline trimming cut 7 bases from V and 4 bases from J; bases unmatched to any gene: 13. CDR3 size: 15 residues. From germline, CDR1 is WSHSY and CDR2 SAAADI.

The chain carries TRBV6-2 or TRBV6-3 and TRBJ1-3; D is possibly TRBD1 (5 bases). Between the trimmed V and J ends, which lost 6 bases and 0 bases, there was a span of 21 bases. Germline V gives CDR1 MNHEY, CDR2 SVGEGT. The CDR3 contains 18 residues. This CDR3 is CASSSAPGRDNSGNTIYF. The CDR3 DNA reads as TGTGCCAGCAGCTCAGCCCCGGGACGGGATAACTCTGGAAACACCATATATTTT.

This chain uses TRBV7-7 with TRBJ2-7; D gene ambiguous. Germline V CDR1 and CDR2: SSHAT, FNYEAQ (reference sequence). Trimming took 2 bases from V and 2 from J, leaving 13 bases between them. The CDR3 has 15 residues. The CDR3 reads CASSLSSPATYEQYF. CDR3 nucleotide sequence: TGTGCCAGCAGCTTAAGCTCCCCGGCTACCTACGAGCAGTACTTC.

CDR3 in DNA: TGTGCCAGCAGATTGGGACTAGCGCCACCAGATACGCAGTATTTT. It specifies CASRLGLAPPDTQYF. This chain uses TRBV27 with TRBJ2-3, with 10 bases lining up with TRBD2. This CDR3 is 15 amino acids long. CDR1 and CDR2 (germline): MNHEY, SMNVEV (reference sequence). The junction had 7 bases not matched to a gene; V was cut back by 6 bases and J by 4 bases.

The rearrangement links TRBV6-2 or TRBV6-3 to TRBJ2-3; TRBD2 matches at 14 bases. Germline V CDR1 and CDR2: MNHEY, SVGEGT. Trimming removed 5 bases from V and 1 base from J; junction bases left unmatched: 11. CDR3 length: 19 residues. The CDR3 DNA sequence: TGTGCCAGCAGTACTCCCCGACTAGCGGGGGGGCGAGGCACAGATACGCAGTATTTT. Its protein is CASSTPRLAGGRGTDTQYF.

The chain recombines TRBV27 with TRBJ2-7, with D tentatively TRBD2 (5 bases). The CDR3 runs to 14 residues. V lost 2 bases and J 7 bases, leaving 15 bases between the germline ends. The germline CDR1 and CDR2 sequences are MNHEY and SMNVEV (reference sequence). CDR3 in amino acids: CASSLRTDAREQYF. In DNA form, the CDR3 reads TGTGCCAGCAGTTTAAGGACTGATGCTAGAGAGCAGTACTTC.

This rearrangement joins TRBV6-5 to TRBJ1-3, with unresolved D. Trimming stripped 0 bases from V and 0 bases from J, with 9 bases between. Germline CDR1 is MNHEY and CDR2 is SVGAGI. The CDR3 has 16 residues. The CDR3 DNA is TGTGCCAGCAGTTACTCGAATAGGCACTCTGGAAACACCATATATTTT. Its protein is CASSYSNRHSGNTIYF.

The chain links TRBV9 to TRBJ2-5, with D maybe TRBD1 (5 bases). Germline assignment: CDR1 SGDLS and CDR2 YYNGEE. CDR3 size: 15 residues. V dropped 0 bases and J dropped 2 bases, with 11 bases sitting between them. The CDR3 region is CASSVGGRLQETQYF. CDR3 nucleotide sequence: TGTGCCAGCAGCGTAGGGGGCAGACTTCAAGAGACCCAGTACTTC.

V usage is TRBV2 and J usage is TRBJ2-6, with D possibly matching TRBD1 (6 bases). This CDR3 is built from 16 residues. The V end lost 6 bases, the J end lost 2 bases, and 14 bases lay between the germline ends. CDR1 is SNHLY and CDR2 is FYNNEI in the germline V gene. The CDR3 region is CASSHDPGAGANVLTF. The CDR3 DNA reads TGTGCCAGCAGCCACGACCCAGGGGCTGGGGCCAACGTCCTGACTTTC.

The V and J genes are TRBV7-2 and TRBJ2-1; the D gene is possibly TRBD2 (6 bases). In germline, CDR1 is SGHTA, CDR2 FQGNSA. The V and J ends lost 4 bases and 6 bases respectively, with 16 bases between them. The CDR3 runs 15 residues. The CDR3 spells CASSSRDSRVNEQFF. In DNA, the CDR3 is TGTGCCAGCAGCTCTCGGGACTCCAGGGTCAATGAGCAGTTCTTC.

The chain links TRBV11-2 to TRBJ1-5, with D uncertain. The germline V gene has CDR1 SGHAT and CDR2 FQNNGV. The length of the CDR3 is 13 residues. The V end lost 0 bases, the J end lost 6 bases, and 6 bases lay between the germline ends. The CDR3, as DNA: TGTGCCAGCAGCTTAGATACGGGTCAGCCCCAGCATTTT. The encoded protein is CASSLDTGQPQHF.

The chain links TRBV4-3 to TRBJ1-2, with 8 bases identical to TRBD1. With 5 bases clipped from V and 4 bases from J, the junction kept 6 bases outside the gene matches. CDR1 and CDR2 (germline): LGHNA, YSLEER. This CDR3 is 14 amino acids long. CDR3 region: CASSRTGLGYGYTF. In nucleotides, the CDR3 is TGCGCCAGCAGCAGGACAGGGCTGGGCTATGGCTACACCTTC.

CDR3 sequence reads: CASSLGTVSSGKETQYF. The CDR3 DNA reads TGTGCCAGCAGTTTGGGGACAGTCAGTAGCGGAAAAGAGACCCAGTACTTC. J is TRBJ2-5 and V is TRBV6-2 or TRBV6-3; D may be TRBD1 (7 bases). Germline V gene sequence: CDR1 MNHEY, CDR2 SVGEGT. The CDR3 has 17 residues. V dropped 4 bases and J dropped 3 bases, with 21 bases sitting between them.

This clone has just a few counts. The chain is built from TRBV7-8 and TRBJ1-1; D gene ambiguous. Germline CDR1 reads SGHVS; CDR2 reads FQNEAQ. The CDR3 has 15 residues. The germline V and J ends were trimmed by 5 bases and 3 bases, with 16 bases remaining between them. CDR3 nucleotide sequence: TGTGCCAGCAGCAGACCTACAGAGGGTTACACTGAAGCTTTCTTT. It is translated as CASSRPTEGYTEAFF.

The chain joins TRBV5-4 to TRBJ1-2; D call uncertain. The CDR3 runs 17 residues. The V end was cut by 1 base, the J end by 5 bases, with 21 bases between. Germline CDR1 and CDR2: SGHNT and YYREEE (reference sequence). The CDR3 DNA reads as TGTGCCAGCAGCTTGCTTGTTTCCGCCGGAACGCCTTATGGCTACACCTTC. Amino acids: CASSLLVSAGTPYGYTF.

This chain uses TRBV29-1 with TRBJ1-1; D gene ambiguous. This CDR3 spans 10 amino acids. Looked up from germline, CDR1 is SQVTM and CDR2 is ANQGSEA. Trimming took 4 bases from V and 11 from J, leaving 11 bases between them. CDR3 DNA: TGCAGCGTTGGATACAAGGAGGCTTTCTTT. Its protein product is CSVGYKEAFF.

The genes are TRBV11-2 and TRBJ1-6, with D perhaps TRBD1 (6 bases). Germline V gene data show CDR1 as SGHAT and CDR2 as FQNNGV. V shed 3 bases and J shed 8 bases, with 11 bases lying between them. The CDR3 loop spans 14 amino acids. CDR3 nucleotides: TGTGCCAGCAGCTTTGTAGGGGGAGATTCACCCCTCCACTTT. The encoded protein is CASSFVGGDSPLHF. Full variable domain (rest looked up from reference TRBV11-2 and TRBJ1-6): EAGVAQSPRYKIIEKRQSVAFWCNPISGHATLYWYQQILGQGPKLLIQFQNNGVVDDSQLPKDRFSAERLKGVDSTLKIQPAKLEDSAVYLCASSFVGGDSPLHFGNGTRLTVT.

The V gene is TRBV4-2, the J gene TRBJ1-5, with 7 bases lining up with TRBD1. The germline V gene has CDR1 LGHNA and CDR2 YNFKEQ. CDR3 size: 15 residues. V shed 0 bases and J 4 bases; nucleotides not matched to a gene: 3. The CDR3 spells CASSQEAQGNQPQHF. The DNA of the CDR3 is TGTGCCAGCAGCCAAGAAGCACAGGGGAATCAGCCCCAGCATTTT.